These 4 T cell receptor beta chains were sequenced from one sample in a study of cytomegalovirus exposure and HLA in healthy donors. With 60 Vbeta and 13 Jbeta primers, the PCR was carried out. TCRdb keeps only in-frame clones here, not all; method: immunoSEQ multiplex PCR. The sample records approximately 100,000 clones, around 9.6% being singletons. Sequencing was carried out using PBMCs. Every receptor here comes from a man aged 50 to 59 in good health and CMV-seropositive.

The chain uses TRBV28 and TRBJ2-3; the D gene is possibly TRBD1 (5 bases). This CDR3 comprises 15 residues. CDR1 is MDHEN, CDR2 SYDVKM, per germline. Trimming shortened V by 6 bases and J by 4 bases, and 17 bases separated the two germline ends. CDR3 coding DNA: TGTGCCAGCAGCACCCAGGGTGATGGAGCAGATACGCAGTATTTT. Its protein product is CASSTQGDGADTQYF.

This clone occurred once. V and J are TRBV18 and TRBJ2-1; 8 bases match TRBD2. Germline V gene data show CDR1 as KGHSH and CDR2 as LQKENI. The V segment lost 3 bases and the J segment 8 bases; nucleotides outside the gene matches: 9. This CDR3 region has 15 residues. The CDR3 is CASSPSRASGYEQFF. The DNA for the CDR3 is TGTGCCAGCTCACCTAGTAGGGCTAGCGGGTATGAGCAGTTCTTC.

The chain uses TRBV7-9 and TRBJ1-4; a possible D gene is TRBD1 (5 bases). CDR1 is SEHNR and CDR2 is FQNEAQ in the germline V gene (reference sequence). This CDR3 is 14 amino acids long. Trimming left V 5 bases short and J 6 bases short, with 13 bases between. CDR3 protein: CASSPDSLDEKLFF. CDR3 nucleotide sequence: TGTGCCAGCAGCCCAGACAGCTTGGATGAAAAACTGTTTTTT. The entire variable domain, with the rest obtained from reference TRBV7-9 and TRBJ1-4, is as follows: DTGVSQNPRHKITKRGQNVTFRCDPISEHNRLYWYRQTLGQGPEFLTYFQNEAQLEKSRLLSDRFSAERPKGSFSTLEIQRTEQGDSAMYLCASSPDSLDEKLFFGSGTQLSVL.

The rearrangement joins TRBV12-5 to TRBJ1-5, with TRBD1 as a possible D gene (5 bases). Trimming took 0 bases from V and 0 from J, leaving 27 bases between them. The CDR3 spans 22 residues. Germline V gene lookup returns CDR1 LGHNT and CDR2 FRNRAP. Written as DNA, the CDR3 is TGTGCTAGTGGTTTGGTGCCTTCTTTCGGGACCTCGGCGGGGAATAGCAATCAGCCCCAGCATTTT. This gives the protein CASGLVPSFGTSAGNSNQPQHF.